The T cell receptor (beta chain) under discussion was sequenced for a study of CD8+ T cells in alopecia areata. The treatment was: oral pan-JAK inhibitor, 5-10 mg twice daily. This CDR3 is 13 amino acids long. In germline, CDR1 is SEHNR, CDR2 FQNEAQ (reference sequence). J was trimmed by 2 bases and V by 6 bases; bases with no gene match: 3. Following extraction, RNA underwent reverse transcription to cDNA, which served as the sequencing template. Data came from immunoSEQ multiplex PCR; TCRdb stores just in-frame clones and leaves some out. The table has roughly 280,000 clones, roughly 63% seen once. This clone was recorded once.

The sample here was CD4+ T cells sorted from blood, taken around week 54, from a patient treated with tofacitinib. This clonotype originated in a human donor with alopecia areata. The chain employs TRBV7-9 and TRBJ1-2; 7 nucleotides agree with TRBD1. Here the CDR3 DNA reads TGTGCCAGCAGTTTACAGGGGAACTATGGCTACACCTTC. As protein: CASSLQGNYGYTF.